This TCR beta chain was identified in a study of control samples from healthy donors and cancer patients. Assay: immunoSEQ multiplex PCR; the TCRdb copy retains only in-frame clones and omits some. Among around 150,000 clones listed, roughly 89% were seen once. This CDR3 comprises 16 residues. J lost 7 bases, V lost 1 base, and 5 bases had no gene match. Germline lookup yields CDR1 LGHDT and CDR2 YNNKEL (reference sequence). The sample comprised blood. The receptor's source is a man aged 25-40 years in good health. J is TRBJ2-1 and V is TRBV3-1 (or the pseudogene TRBV3-2); 12 bases line up with TRBD2. This CDR3 is CASSQALLAGGNEQFF. CDR3 nucleotides: TGTGCCAGCAGCCAAGCCCTTCTAGCGGGGGGGAATGAGCAGTTCTTC.